This T cell receptor (beta chain) was captured in a study of blood T cell repertoires in COVID-19. Clones were read by immunoSEQ multiplex PCR, and TCRdb kept only the in-frame ones, dropping some. The data contain 330,000 or so clones, about 91% of them singletons. The CDR3 loop spans 16 amino acids. Losses at the gene ends were 0 bases for V and 4 bases for J; bases not matched to a gene: 6. The germline gives CDR1 PRHDT, CDR2 FYEKMQ (reference sequence). This clone turned up a few times. Sequencing input: peripheral blood. The V and J genes are TRBV13 and TRBJ2-1; TRBD1 agrees at 7 bases. The clonotype was recovered from a man aged 25-40 years with COVID-19, enrolled during active disease. CDR3 protein: CASSLGRDSLYNEQFF. In DNA form, the CDR3 reads TGTGCCAGCAGCTTAGGCCGGGACAGTTTATACAATGAGCAGTTCTTC.